This T cell receptor (beta chain) stems from a study of T cell responses to AZD1222 COVID-19 vaccine. This table comes from immunoSEQ multiplex PCR, and its TCRdb copy is limited to in-frame clones, with some not included. The sample has approximately 180,000 clones; roughly 92% are singletons. Trimming took off 5 bases at V and 3 bases at J, with 9 bases between the two ends. The CDR3 covers 13 residues. Germline V gene data show CDR1 as KGHDR and CDR2 as SFDVKD. The starting material was peripheral blood, obtained 28 days after the second dose of the MenACWY control vaccine. This TCR came from an adult who received the MenACWY meningococcal vaccine as a control. The gene calls are TRBV24-1 and TRBJ1-1; D is unclear. The DNA for the CDR3 is TGTGCCACCAGTGCTGAACGGGACACTGAAGCTTTCTTT. Amino acids: CATSAERDTEAFF.